This T cell receptor beta chain was sequenced for a study of control samples from healthy donors and cancer patients. Data came from immunoSEQ multiplex PCR; TCRdb stores just in-frame clones and leaves some out. The sample has 250,000 to 300,000 clones; over 70% are singletons. The J segment lost 1 base and the V segment lost 4 bases, leaving 5 bases of the junction unmatched. The CDR3 covers 16 residues. The V gene's germline CDR1 is MNHEY and CDR2 SVGEGT. The sequence came from a woman aged 55-69 years with lung cancer. The rearrangement links TRBV6-2 or TRBV6-3 to TRBJ2-3; 10 bases line up with TRBD1. Sequencing was done on a sample of PBMCs. The CDR3 region is CASSSTGTGGTDTQYF. The DNA of the CDR3 is TGTGCCAGCAGTTCCACCGGGACAGGGGGCACAGATACGCAGTATTTT.